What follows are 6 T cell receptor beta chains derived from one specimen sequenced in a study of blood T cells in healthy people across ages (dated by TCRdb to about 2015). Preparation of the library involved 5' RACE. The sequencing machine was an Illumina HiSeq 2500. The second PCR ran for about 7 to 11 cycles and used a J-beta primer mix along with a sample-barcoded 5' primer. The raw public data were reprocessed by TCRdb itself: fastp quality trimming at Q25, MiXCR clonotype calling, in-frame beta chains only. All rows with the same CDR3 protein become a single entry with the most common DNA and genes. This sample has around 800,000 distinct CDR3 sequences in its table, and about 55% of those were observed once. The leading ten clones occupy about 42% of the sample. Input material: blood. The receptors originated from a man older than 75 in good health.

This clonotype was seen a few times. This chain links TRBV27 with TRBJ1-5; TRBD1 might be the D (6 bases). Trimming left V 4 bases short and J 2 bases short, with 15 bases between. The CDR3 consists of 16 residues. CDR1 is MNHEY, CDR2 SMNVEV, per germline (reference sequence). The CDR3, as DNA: TGTGCCAGCAGTTATGGGAAAGGGGGTGGCAATCAGCCCCAGCATTTT. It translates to CASSYGKGGGNQPQHF.

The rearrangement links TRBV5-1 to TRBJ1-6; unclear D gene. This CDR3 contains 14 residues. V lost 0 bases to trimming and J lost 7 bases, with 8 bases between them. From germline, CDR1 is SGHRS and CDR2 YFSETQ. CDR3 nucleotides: TGCGCCAGCAGCTTGGAGGTCCCAAATTCACCCCTCCACTTT. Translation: CASSLEVPNSPLHF.

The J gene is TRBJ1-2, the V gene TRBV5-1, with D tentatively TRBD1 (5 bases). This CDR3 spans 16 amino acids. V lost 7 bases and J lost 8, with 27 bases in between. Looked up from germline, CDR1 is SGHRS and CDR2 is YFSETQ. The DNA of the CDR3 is TGCGCCAGCTCTTTGGGAGGCGTAGGATTAAGGGACGGCTACACCTTC. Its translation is CASSLGGVGLRDGYTF.

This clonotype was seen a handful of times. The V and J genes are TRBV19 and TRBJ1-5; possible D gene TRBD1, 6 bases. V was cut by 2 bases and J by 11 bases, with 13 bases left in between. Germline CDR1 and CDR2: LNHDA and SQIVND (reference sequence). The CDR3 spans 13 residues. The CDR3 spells CASSITQGPSQHF. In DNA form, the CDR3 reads TGTGCCAGTAGTATAACTCAGGGGCCTTCCCAGCATTTT.

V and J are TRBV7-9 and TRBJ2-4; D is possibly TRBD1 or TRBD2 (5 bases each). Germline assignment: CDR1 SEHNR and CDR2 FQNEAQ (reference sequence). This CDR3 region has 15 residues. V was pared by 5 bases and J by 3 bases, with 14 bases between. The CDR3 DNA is TGTGCCAGCAGCCGGGACCTATACGTCAAAAACATTCAGTACTTC. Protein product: CASSRDLYVKNIQYF. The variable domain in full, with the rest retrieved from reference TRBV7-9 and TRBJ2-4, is DTGVSQNPRHKITKRGQNVTFRCDPISEHNRLYWYRQTLGQGPEFLTYFQNEAQLEKSRLLSDRFSAERPKGSFSTLEIQRTEQGDSAMYLCASSRDLYVKNIQYFGAGTRLSVL.

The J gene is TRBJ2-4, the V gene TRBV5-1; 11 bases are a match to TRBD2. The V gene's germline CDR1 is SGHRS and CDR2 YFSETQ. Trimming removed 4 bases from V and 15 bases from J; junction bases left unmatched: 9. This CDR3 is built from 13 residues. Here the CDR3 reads CASSGPGLAARYF. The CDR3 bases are TGCGCCAGCAGCGGGCCGGGACTAGCGGCACGGTACTTC.